The 32 T cell receptor beta chains listed next were all sequenced from one sample in a study of tumor-infiltrating lymphocytes in primary liver carcinoma (dated by TCRdb to about 2017). Instrument used: Illumina HiSeq 2500. Starting from around 520 ng total RNA, TCRbeta-specific cDNA was produced by reverse transcription with a constant-region primer and ProtoScript II reverse transcriptase. TCRbeta libraries were built with three nested multiplex PCR rounds, a slightly modified ARM-PCR procedure. Each of the first two PCR rounds ran for around 11 cycles using multiplex TRBV1-TRBV30 forward primers together with a Cbeta reverse primer. TCRdb took the public reads, trimmed them with fastp at Q25, ran MiXCR for clone calling and kept in-frame beta chains. Each entry merges the rows of one CDR3 protein and shows their most common DNA and genes. This sample comprises approximately 210,000 distinct CDR3 sequences, around 60% of them detected only once. Jointly, the top ten make up under 7.5% of the sample.

Blood RNA was extracted from unsorted whole blood using TRIzol reagent, and germline DNA was obtained with the DNeasy Blood & Tissue kit. Input material: peripheral blood. These receptors originate from a woman aged 60 to 75 with primary liver carcinoma and hepatitis B virus infection.

Remarks on this clonotype: A much larger clone sits a single nucleotide away, making a read error possible. The CDR3 carries no conserved terminal phenylalanine or tryptophan, so it likely arises from a read error. The chain recombines TRBV6-5 with TRBJ1-5; D unresolved. The CDR3 runs to 13 residues. Trimming cost V 6 bases and J 1 base, with 7 bases left between them. Germline V gene data show CDR1 as MNHEY and CDR2 as SVGAGI. For the CDR3, the DNA is TGTGCCAGCAGACTTACCAGCAATCAGCCCCAGCATGTT. Translated, it gives CASRLTSNQPQHV.

With regard to this clonotype: This sequence may be a read error, since a much larger clone differs from it by one base. The chain combines TRBV29-1 with TRBJ1-3; D call uncertain. V gave up 2 bases and J gave up 0 bases, with 5 bases separating them. The V gene's germline CDR1 is SQVTM and CDR2 ANQGSEA. The CDR3 runs to 13 residues. The CDR3 region has the DNA TGCAGCGTTGAACTTTCCTCTGGAAACACCATATATTTT. It yields the protein CSVELSSGNTIYF.

V and J are TRBV12-3 or TRBV12-4 and TRBJ1-2; no reliable D call. Trimming pared 3 bases from V and 13 bases from J, leaving 18 bases between. The CDR3 sequence is 13 residues long. The CDR3 sequence is CASSLPANYGSTF. For the CDR3, the DNA is TGTGCCAGCAGTTTGCCCGCTAACTATGGCAGCACCTTC.

For this clonotype: This CDR3 fails to terminate in the conserved phenylalanine or tryptophan, so it likely reflects a read error. The chain carries TRBV5-1 and TRBJ1-1; D not certain. The CDR3 covers 14 residues. Germline-derived CDR1 and CDR2 are SGHRS and YFSETQ. The CDR3 nucleotides are TGCGTCAGCAGTTTGGATGCCGGAAACACTGAAGCTTTCTTA. Translating gives CVSSLDAGNTEAFL.

Note on this clonotype: This may arise from a read error, as a much more abundant clone is one base away. The chain joins TRBV12-3 or TRBV12-4 to TRBJ2-7; D may be TRBD1 or TRBD2 (5 bases each). The CDR3 totals 13 residues. Trimming shortened V by 2 bases and J by 12 bases, and 17 bases separated the two germline ends. The CDR3 region is CASSLTSGTKVYF. DNA of the CDR3: TGTGCCAGCAGTTTAACTTCGGGGACCAAGGTGTACTTC.

The chain joins TRBV5-6 to TRBJ2-1, with a possible D match to TRBD1 (5 bases). The V gene's germline CDR1 is SGHDT and CDR2 YYEEEE. V was shortened by 2 bases and J by 0 bases, with 18 bases between the two germline ends. The length of the CDR3 is 18 residues. The CDR3, as DNA: TGTGCCAGCAGCTTCTTTTTGACAGTAAGATTCTCCTACAATGAGCAGTTCTTC. Residues: CASSFFLTVRFSYNEQFF.

A single count supports this clonotype. The rearrangement links TRBV29-1 to TRBJ1-2; D gene ambiguous. Germline lookup yields CDR1 SQVTM and CDR2 ANQGSEA. CDR3 length: 13 residues. The ends were cut back, 3 bases at V and 6 bases at J, with 14 bases in the middle. As DNA, the CDR3 is TGCAGCGTTGATGTTGAGCGCCTGCATGGCTACACCTTC. This encodes CSVDVERLHGYTF.

A remark on this clonotype: A much bigger clone sits one base away, suggesting this may be a read error. J is TRBJ2-1 and V is TRBV29-1; the D gene could be TRBD1 or TRBD2 (6 bases each). The ends were cut back, 2 bases at V and 7 bases at J, with 21 bases in the middle. The V gene's germline CDR1 is SQVTM and CDR2 ANQGSEA. CDR3 size: 16 residues. The CDR3 spells CSVESKGGWLGNEQFF. DNA of the CDR3: TGCAGCGTTGAATCAAAGGGGGGCTGGTTAGGAAATGAGCAGTTCTTC.

The chain joins TRBV7-9 to TRBJ2-1; TRBD2 agrees at 7 bases. Trimming at V came to 2 bases and at J to 10 bases, leaving 5 bases not matched to a gene. The CDR3 runs to 13 residues. CDR1 and CDR2 from the germline V gene are SEHNR and FQNEAQ (reference sequence). In DNA, the CDR3 is TGTGCCAGCAGCTTAATGACTAGCAGAGAGCAGTTCTTC. Translated, it gives CASSLMTSREQFF.

Of note for this clonotype: One end of the junction fails to match germline, which may point to a read error. The V call is TRBV28, the J call TRBJ2-1, with D tentatively TRBD1 or TRBD2 (5 bases each). Germline loops: CDR1 MDHEN, CDR2 SYDVKM. The CDR3 is 13 amino acids. CDR3 amino acids: CVSTQSTGHEQFF. DNA of the CDR3: TGTGTCAGCACCCAGAGTACGGGGCATGAGCAGTTCTTC.

The chain is built from TRBV5-1 and TRBJ2-7, with TRBD2 matching 16 bases. From germline, CDR1 is SGHRS and CDR2 YFSETQ. V lost 4 bases, J lost 3 bases, and 7 bases stayed unmatched. This CDR3 comprises 17 residues. The CDR3 loop reads CASSGGTSGGVVYEQYF. The CDR3 coding sequence is TGCGCCAGCAGCGGCGGGACTAGCGGGGGGGTAGTCTACGAGCAGTACTTC.

A word on this clonotype: The conserved closing phenylalanine or tryptophan is absent in this CDR3, likely reflecting a read error. The rearrangement links TRBV5-6 to TRBJ2-7; 11 bases are shared with TRBD2. Germline trimming cut 4 bases from V and 2 bases from J; bases unmatched to any gene: 8. The length of the CDR3 is 16 residues. The germline V gene encodes CDR1 SGHDT and CDR2 YYEEEE. The DNA of the CDR3 is TGTGCCAGCAGCCTACATCTAGCGGGGGGAACCTACGAGCAGTACTAC. The encoded protein is CASSLHLAGGTYEQYY.

The table lists this clonotype with many counts. The V gene is TRBV6-5, the J gene TRBJ2-7, with D unclear. Trimming took off 6 bases at V and 0 bases at J, with 24 bases between the two ends. Germline loops: CDR1 MNHEY, CDR2 SVGAGI. This CDR3 has 18 residues. CDR3 in DNA: TGTGCCAGCAGCGGACCAGGTCAAACACCTCCATTCTCCTACGAGCAGTACTTC. Translated: CASSGPGQTPPFSYEQYF.

Points on this clonotype: This clone may be a read error of a much larger clone one base away. This chain uses TRBV5-4 with TRBJ2-1, with D tentatively TRBD1 (6 bases). This CDR3 comprises 15 residues. Germline-derived CDR1 and CDR2 are SGHNT and YYREEE (reference sequence). CDR3 coding DNA: TGTGTCAGCAGCACCCGGACAGATTCCTACAATGAGCAGTTCTTC. Residues: CVSSTRTDSYNEQFF.

V is TRBV12-3 or TRBV12-4 and J is TRBJ2-2; 8 bases are shared with TRBD2. This CDR3 region has 20 residues. V lost 2 bases to trimming and J lost 3 bases; unmatched junction nucleotides: 17. The CDR3 reads CASSLKGTPLAGWDTGELFF. CDR3 DNA sequence: TGTGCCAGCAGTTTAAAGGGGACCCCCTTAGCGGGATGGGACACCGGGGAGCTGTTTTTT.

Points on this clonotype: At one boundary the junction diverges from the germline segment, which might be a read error. The chain joins TRBV4-1 to TRBJ2-2, with a tentative D call TRBD1 (6 bases). Germline CDR1 reads MGHRA; CDR2 reads YSYEKL. The CDR3 consists of 15 residues. The CDR3 bases are TGCGCCAGCGGCCAAGCAGGGGCGCGGACCTGGGAGCTGTTTTTT. As protein: CASGQAGARTWELFF.

The chain carries TRBV28 and TRBJ2-3, with unresolved D. V shed 3 bases and J shed 8 bases, with 12 bases lying between them. The CDR3 has 13 amino acids. Germline V gene lookup returns CDR1 MDHEN and CDR2 SYDVKM. The CDR3 bases are TGTGCCAGCAGTTTGGTGGCGCAGAGTACGCAGTATTTT. This translates into CASSLVAQSTQYF.

CDR3: CASSFLSPNEKLFF. The CDR3 DNA follows: TGTGCCAGCAGCTTTTTAAGTCCAAATGAAAAACTGTTTTTT. The gene calls are TRBV5-6 and TRBJ1-4; the D is unclear. The V and J ends lost 2 bases and 5 bases respectively, with 10 bases between them. Germline V gene lookup returns CDR1 SGHDT and CDR2 YYEEEE. The length of the CDR3 is 14 residues.

This clonotype was picked up a small number of times. This chain connects TRBV7-9 to TRBJ2-7; perhaps D is TRBD1 or TRBD2 (5 bases each). This CDR3 has 12 residues. With 8 bases removed from V and 3 bases from J, the gap between germline ends came to 11 bases. Looked up from germline, CDR1 is SEHNR and CDR2 is FQNEAQ (reference sequence). In nucleotides, the CDR3 is TGTGCCAGCGGGACGATGGTCTACGAGCAGTACTTC. It yields the protein CASGTMVYEQYF.

Turning to this clonotype: A read error may produce the germline difference seen at one junction end. The chain links TRBV28 to TRBJ2-7, with D possibly being TRBD2 (5 bases). Germline V gene sequence: CDR1 MDHEN, CDR2 SYDVKM. The CDR3 sequence is 12 residues long. As DNA, the CDR3 is TGTGCTAGCAGCTCCAGACTAAACGAGCAGTACTTC. This gives the protein CASSSRLNEQYF.

This clonotype was found many times. V and J are TRBV29-1 and TRBJ2-1, with 9 bases identical to TRBD2. Germline CDR1 SQVTM, CDR2 ANQGSEA. This CDR3 region has 19 residues. The trim removed 1 base at V and 0 bases at J, leaving 13 bases unmatched. The CDR3: CSVEALPGTSRGSYNEQFF. CDR3 DNA sequence: TGCAGCGTTGAAGCTCTACCAGGGACTAGCCGAGGCTCCTACAATGAGCAGTTCTTC.

This clonotype was counted at least ten times. The chain has TRBV10-1 and TRBJ2-5; no clear D gene. Per the germline V gene, CDR1 is WNHNN and CDR2 is SYGVQD (reference sequence). Between the trimmed V and J ends, which lost 2 bases and 4 bases, there was a span of 11 bases. The CDR3 loop spans 14 amino acids. The CDR3 bases are TGCGCCAGCAGTGAGAGGGCCTCGGGAGAGACCCAGTACTTC. Its translation is CASSERASGETQYF.

In this sample, this clonotype turned up many times. J is TRBJ2-7 and V is TRBV12-3 or TRBV12-4; perhaps TRBD1 as D (9 bases). There are 15 residues in the CDR3. The V gene lost 6 bases and the J gene lost 3 bases, with 18 bases spanning the gap. The CDR3 bases are TGTGCCAGCAGCCGGGCGGGGGGACAGGGCTACGAGCAGTACTTC. This gives the protein CASSRAGGQGYEQYF.

Points on this clonotype: A much bigger clone sits one base away, suggesting this may be a read error. J is TRBJ2-5 and V is TRBV12-3 or TRBV12-4; no reliable D call. V was clipped by 3 bases and J by 8 bases, with 7 bases between them. There are 11 residues in the CDR3. This CDR3 is CASSFVGTQYF. For the CDR3, the DNA is TGTGCCAGCAGTTTCGTGGGAACCCAGTACTTC.

Regarding this clonotype: This could be a read error, since a much larger clone is one nucleotide away. This chain connects TRBV28 to TRBJ2-2, with D possibly matching TRBD2 (5 bases). This CDR3 has 11 amino acids. The germline CDR1 and CDR2 sequences are MDHEN and SYDVKM. The CDR3 DNA follows: TGTGCCAGCTTTTACACCGGGGAGCTGTCTTTT. Translated, it gives CASFYTGELSF.

Regarding this clonotype: A junction boundary mismatches the germline segment, possibly from a read error. The chain carries TRBV6-5 and TRBJ1-3; unclear D gene. Germline V gene lookup returns CDR1 MNHEY and CDR2 SVGAGI. The CDR3 loop spans 16 amino acids. The CDR3 reads CASGYSQTSNGNTIYF. CDR3 coding DNA: TGTGCCAGCGGTTACTCACAGACATCAAATGGAAACACCATATATTTT.

Concerning this clonotype itself: A much more abundant neighbour one base away suggests this may be a read error. The chain joins TRBV7-8 to TRBJ2-3, with D tentatively TRBD1 or TRBD2 (6 bases each). This CDR3 comprises 17 residues. The V and J ends lost 5 bases and 1 base respectively, with 19 bases between them. The germline gives CDR1 SGHVS, CDR2 FQNEAQ. CDR3 in amino acids: CASSLGGVTGRTDTQYF. The DNA for the CDR3 is TGTGCCAGCAGCCTCGGGGGCGTGACAGGACGCACAGATACGCAGTATTTT.

Concerning this clonotype: Sequence at one end of the junction differs from germline and may be a read error. The chain recombines TRBV7-9 with TRBJ1-3; weak D call: TRBD1 (6 bases). The CDR3 spans 16 residues. Germline V CDR1 and CDR2: SEHNR, FQNEAQ (reference sequence). This CDR3 reads CVSSLGTLSPGNTIYF. For the CDR3, the DNA is TGTGTCAGCAGCTTGGGGACATTGAGCCCTGGAAACACCATATATTTT.

This clonotype was counted a few times. The genes are TRBV5-1 and TRBJ2-3; weak D call: TRBD2 (6 bases). This CDR3 contains 13 residues. Germline V gene data show CDR1 as SGHRS and CDR2 as YFSETQ. Deletions cut 5 bases from V and 5 bases from J, with 12 bases between. Written as DNA, the CDR3 is TGCGCCAGCAGTCGAGCCGGGGGAGATACGCAGTATTTT. This sequence encodes CASSRAGGDTQYF.

The chain has TRBV30 and TRBJ2-4; D gene uncertain. This CDR3 is 13 amino acids long. In germline, CDR1 is GTSNPN, CDR2 SVGIG (reference sequence). V was shortened by 7 bases and J by 5 bases, with 15 bases between the two germline ends. CDR3: CASTGRAENIQYF. The CDR3 DNA is TGTGCCTCTACTGGTAGGGCTGAAAACATTCAGTACTTC.

Relative to its sample, this clonotype is medium-sized. The rearrangement links TRBV11-2 to TRBJ2-5; D perhaps matches TRBD1 (6 bases). Germline assignment: CDR1 SGHAT and CDR2 FQNNGV. V lost 5 bases, J lost 6 bases, and 13 bases lay in between. There are 13 residues in the CDR3. The CDR3 reads CASSAPGVKTQYF. Here the CDR3 DNA reads TGTGCCAGCAGCGCTCCAGGGGTAAAGACCCAGTACTTC. The variable domain in full, completed from reference TRBV11-2 and TRBJ2-5, reads EAGVAQSPRYKIIEKRQSVAFWCNPISGHATLYWYQQILGQGPKLLIQFQNNGVVDDSQLPKDRFSAERLKGVDSTLKIQPAKLEDSAVYLCASSAPGVKTQYFGPGTRLLVL.

Remarks on this clonotype: A clone one base away is much larger, so this may be a read error. V gene TRBV10-2 combines with J gene TRBJ2-1; D unresolved. This CDR3 is 12 amino acids long. CDR1 and CDR2 from the germline V gene are WSHSY and SAAADI. The CDR3: CVSYRSYNEQFF. In DNA form, the CDR3 reads TGCGTCAGCTATCGTTCTTACAATGAGCAGTTCTTC.